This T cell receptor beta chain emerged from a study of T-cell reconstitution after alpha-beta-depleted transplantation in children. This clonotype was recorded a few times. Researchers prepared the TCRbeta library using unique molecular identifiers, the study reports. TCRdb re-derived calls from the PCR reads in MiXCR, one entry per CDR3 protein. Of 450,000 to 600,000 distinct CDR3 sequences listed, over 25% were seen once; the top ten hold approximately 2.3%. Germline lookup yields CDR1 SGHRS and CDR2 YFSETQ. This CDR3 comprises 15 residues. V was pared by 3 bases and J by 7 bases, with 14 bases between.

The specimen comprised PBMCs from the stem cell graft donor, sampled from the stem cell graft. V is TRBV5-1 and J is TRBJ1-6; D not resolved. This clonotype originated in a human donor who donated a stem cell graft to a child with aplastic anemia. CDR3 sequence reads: CASSSEATGNSPLHF. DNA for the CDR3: TGCGCCAGCAGCTCTGAGGCGACGGGAAATTCACCCCTCCACTTT.